The text below deals with one T cell receptor beta chain. Germline trimming cut 5 bases from V and 4 bases from J; bases unmatched to any gene: 7. This CDR3 has 15 amino acids. CDR1 is SGDLS, CDR2 YYNGEE, per germline. Method: immunoSEQ multiplex PCR; TCRdb's copy keeps in-frame clones and lacks some. The sample shows over a million clones, approximately 97% of them seen only once. The data originate from a study of shared clonotypes between healthy human individuals. The TCR originated in a man in his thirties or forties in good health. The sample was naive CD4+ T cells sorted from blood. Subset meaning: CD45RA+ positively selected. The J gene is TRBJ2-5, the V gene TRBV9; 11 positions agree with TRBD2. The CDR3: CASRLTSGIGETQYF. CDR3 nucleotide sequence: TGTGCCAGCAGGTTGACTAGCGGGATTGGAGAGACCCAGTACTTC.